This T cell receptor beta chain was recorded in a study of T cell changes during pregnancy in multiple sclerosis. This CDR3 contains 14 residues. Germline loops: CDR1 SGHRS, CDR2 YFSETQ. With V trimmed by 6 bases and J by 4 bases, 7 bases remained unmatched. The method was immunoSEQ multiplex PCR; TCRdb's version includes in-frame clones alone and lacks a portion of them. The sample holds 50,000 to 60,000 clones; over 80% are singletons and the top ten take 0.55% to 0.6%. The chain uses TRBV5-1 and TRBJ2-5, with 9 positions matching TRBD1. This receptor was taken from a female donor with multiple sclerosis, enrolled in a pregnancy study. The input for sequencing was CD4+ T cells from peripheral blood mononuclear cells, taken in the first trimester of pregnancy. The CDR3 loop is CASTGQGGGETQYF. In DNA, the CDR3 is TGCGCCAGCACGGGACAGGGTGGGGGAGAGACCCAGTACTTC.